The rows below give T cell receptor beta chains drawn from one sample of a study of blood T cell repertoires in COVID-19. Method: immunoSEQ multiplex PCR; TCRdb's copy keeps in-frame clones and lacks some. Here the sample spans some 39,000 clones, 75% to 90% being singletons. The sample consisted of peripheral blood. These receptors came from a man in his sixties with acute or convalescent COVID-19. The CDR3 runs from the conserved cysteine through the conserved F or W. A D gene is named only where the DNA matches it firmly. Only part of the rows carry a size: once, few, many, or a class if the clone is expanded.

abundance	d_gene	v_gene	len	j_gene	CDR3nt	CDR3aa
NA	NA	TRBV5-1	18	TRBJ1-5	TGCGCCAGCAGCTTGGTCAGGGGCCTCCTAGGTAGCAATCAGCCCCAGCATTTT	CASSLVRGLLGSNQPQHF
once	TRBD1	TRBV5-5	16	TRBJ2-3	TGTGCCAGCAGCCCCTCCTGGACAGGGGGATCAGATACGCAGTATTTT	CASSPSWTGGSDTQYF
NA	TRBD1	TRBV6-5	14	TRBJ1-6	TGTGCCAGCAGACCGGGACAGTATAATTCACCCCTCCACTTT	CASRPGQYNSPLHF
NA	NA	TRBV10-3	15	TRBJ1-2	TGTGCCATCCACGGGGGGGGCCCTACCCCCGGCGGCTACACCTTC	CAIHGGGPTPGGYTF
once	NA	TRBV2	14	TRBJ2-2	TGTGCCAGCAGTGAACTATCCATCGTCGGGGAGCTGTTTTTT	CASSELSIVGELFF
NA	NA	TRBV7-3	14	TRBJ1-4	TGTGCCAGCAGCCTTACGGGTACGAATGAAAAACTGTTTTTT	CASSLTGTNEKLFF
NA	NA	TRBV6-6	11	TRBJ2-1	TGTGCCAGCAGGTCGTACAATGAGCAGTTCTTC	CASRSYNEQFF
NA	NA	TRBV5-1	15	TRBJ2-6	TGCGCCAGCAGCTTAAGCCACGCTGGGGCCAACGTCCTGACTTTC	CASSLSHAGANVLTF
NA	NA	TRBV19	14	TRBJ2-2	TGTGCCAGTACGCTAACAGGGCTCGTCGGGGAGCTGTTTTTT	CASTLTGLVGELFF
NA	NA	TRBV28	15	TRBJ1-5	TGTGCCAGCAGTTTACGGCAGATTAGCCATCAGCCCCAGCATTTT	CASSLRQISHQPQHF